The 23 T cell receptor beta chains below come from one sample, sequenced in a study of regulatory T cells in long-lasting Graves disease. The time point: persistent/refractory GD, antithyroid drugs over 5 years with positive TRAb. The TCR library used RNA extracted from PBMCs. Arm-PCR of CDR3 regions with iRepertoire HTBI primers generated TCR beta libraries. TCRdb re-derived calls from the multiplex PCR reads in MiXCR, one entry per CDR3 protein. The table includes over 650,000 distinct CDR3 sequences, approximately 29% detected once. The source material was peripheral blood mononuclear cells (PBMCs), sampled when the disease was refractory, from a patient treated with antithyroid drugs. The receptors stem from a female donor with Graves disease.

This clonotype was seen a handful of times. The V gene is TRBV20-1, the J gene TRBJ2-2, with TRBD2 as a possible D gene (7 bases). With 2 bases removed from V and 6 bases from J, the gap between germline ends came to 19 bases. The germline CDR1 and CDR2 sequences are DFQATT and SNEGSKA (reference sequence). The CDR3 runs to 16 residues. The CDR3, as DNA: TGCAGTGCTAGACGCCAAAGGGGGGGGCTACCCGGGGAGCTGTTTTTT. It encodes CSARRQRGGLPGELFF.

The CDR3 reads CSASSRGAWTEAFF. The CDR3, as DNA: TGCAGTGCTAGTTCCCGGGGGGCTTGGACTGAAGCTTTCTTT. The gene calls are TRBV20-1 and TRBJ1-1, with D perhaps matching TRBD1 (6 bases). Germline values: CDR1 DFQATT, CDR2 SNEGSKA (reference sequence). There are 14 residues in the CDR3. Trimming stripped 3 bases from V and 5 bases from J, with 16 bases between.

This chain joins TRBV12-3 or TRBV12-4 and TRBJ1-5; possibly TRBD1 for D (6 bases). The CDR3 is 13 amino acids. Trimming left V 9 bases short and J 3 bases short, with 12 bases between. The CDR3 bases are TGTGCCAGTCACTACAGGGTCAATCAGCCCCAGCATTTT. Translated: CASHYRVNQPQHF.

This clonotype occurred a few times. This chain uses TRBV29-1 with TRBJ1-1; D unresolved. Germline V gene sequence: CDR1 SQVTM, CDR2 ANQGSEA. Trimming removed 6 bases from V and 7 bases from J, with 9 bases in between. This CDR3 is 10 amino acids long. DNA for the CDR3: TGCAGCGTCGACCGTGATGAAGCTTTCTTT. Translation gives CSVDRDEAFF. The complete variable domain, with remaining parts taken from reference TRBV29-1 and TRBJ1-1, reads SAVISQKPSRDICQRGTSLTIQCQVDSQVTMMFWYRQQPGQSLTLIATANQGSEATYESGFVIDKFPISRPNLTFSTLTVSNMSPEDSSIYLCSVDRDEAFFGQGTRLTVV.

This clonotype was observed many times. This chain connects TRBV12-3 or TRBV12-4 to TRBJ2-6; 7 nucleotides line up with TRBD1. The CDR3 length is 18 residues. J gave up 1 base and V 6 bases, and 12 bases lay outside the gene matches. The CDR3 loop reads CASSLDRALVSGANVLTF. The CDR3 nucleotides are TGTGCCAGCAGCCTCGACAGGGCTCTTGTATCTGGGGCCAACGTCCTGACTTTC.

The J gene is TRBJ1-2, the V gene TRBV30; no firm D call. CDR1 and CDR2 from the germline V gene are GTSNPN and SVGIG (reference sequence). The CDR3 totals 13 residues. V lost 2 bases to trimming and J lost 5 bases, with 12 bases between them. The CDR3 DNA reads TGTGCCTGGAGTCGTGGGGAGAATTATGGCTACACCTTC. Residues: CAWSRGENYGYTF.

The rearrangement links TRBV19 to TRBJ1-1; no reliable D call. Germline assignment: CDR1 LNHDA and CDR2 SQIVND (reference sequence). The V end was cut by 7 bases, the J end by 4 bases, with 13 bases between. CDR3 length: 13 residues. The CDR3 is CASNREGLTEAFF. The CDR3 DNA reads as TGTGCCAGTAATAGGGAGGGTCTCACTGAAGCTTTCTTT.

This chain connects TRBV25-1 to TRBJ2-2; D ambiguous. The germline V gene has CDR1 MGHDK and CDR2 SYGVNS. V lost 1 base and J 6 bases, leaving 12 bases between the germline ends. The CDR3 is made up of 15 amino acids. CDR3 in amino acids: CASSEWALGAGELFF. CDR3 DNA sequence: TGTGCCAGCAGTGAATGGGCGCTGGGCGCCGGGGAGCTGTTTTTT.

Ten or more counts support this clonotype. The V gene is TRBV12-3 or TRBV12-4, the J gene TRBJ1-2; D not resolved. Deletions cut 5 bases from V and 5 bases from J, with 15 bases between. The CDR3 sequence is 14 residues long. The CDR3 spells CASSPIGEGYGYTF. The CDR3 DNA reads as TGTGCCAGCAGTCCTATCGGGGAGGGATATGGCTACACCTTC.

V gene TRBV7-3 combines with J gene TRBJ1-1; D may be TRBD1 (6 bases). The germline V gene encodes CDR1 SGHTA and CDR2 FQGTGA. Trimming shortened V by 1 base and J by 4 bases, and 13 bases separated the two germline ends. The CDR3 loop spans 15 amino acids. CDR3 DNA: TGTGCCAGCAGCTTAAGTCCCTCAGGGGCCACTGAAGCTTTCTTT. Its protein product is CASSLSPSGATEAFF.

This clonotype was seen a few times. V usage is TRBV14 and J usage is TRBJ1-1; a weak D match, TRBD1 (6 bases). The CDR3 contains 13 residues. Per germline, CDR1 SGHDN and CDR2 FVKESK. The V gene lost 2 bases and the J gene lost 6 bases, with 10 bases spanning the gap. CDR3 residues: CASSQQGIPEAFF. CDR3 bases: TGTGCCAGCAGCCAACAGGGGATCCCTGAAGCTTTCTTT.

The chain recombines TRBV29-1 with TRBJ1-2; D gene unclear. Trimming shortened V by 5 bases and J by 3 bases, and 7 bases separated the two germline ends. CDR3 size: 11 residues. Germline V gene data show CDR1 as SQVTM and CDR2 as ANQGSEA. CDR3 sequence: CSVSSDYGYTF. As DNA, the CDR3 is TGCAGCGTTTCATCCGACTATGGCTACACCTTC.

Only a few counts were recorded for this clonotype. The CDR3 bases are TGCAGCGTCGACACGGGGATCAGGGAGGGCTACACCTTC. Protein: CSVDTGIREGYTF. The rearrangement joins TRBV29-1 to TRBJ1-2; a weak D match, TRBD1 (5 bases). This CDR3 has 13 amino acids. V was cut by 6 bases and J by 8 bases, with 19 bases left in between. In germline, CDR1 is SQVTM, CDR2 ANQGSEA. Filled out from reference TRBV29-1 and TRBJ1-2, the complete variable domain reads SAVISQKPSRDICQRGTSLTIQCQVDSQVTMMFWYRQQPGQSLTLIATANQGSEATYESGFVIDKFPISRPNLTFSTLTVSNMSPEDSSIYLCSVDTGIREGYTFGSGTRLTVV.

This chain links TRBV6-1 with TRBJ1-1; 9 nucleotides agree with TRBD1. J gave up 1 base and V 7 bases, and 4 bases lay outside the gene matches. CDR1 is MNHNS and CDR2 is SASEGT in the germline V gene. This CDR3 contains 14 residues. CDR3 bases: TGTGCCAGCACCGACAGGGGGTCGAACACTGAAGCTTTCTTT. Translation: CASTDRGSNTEAFF.

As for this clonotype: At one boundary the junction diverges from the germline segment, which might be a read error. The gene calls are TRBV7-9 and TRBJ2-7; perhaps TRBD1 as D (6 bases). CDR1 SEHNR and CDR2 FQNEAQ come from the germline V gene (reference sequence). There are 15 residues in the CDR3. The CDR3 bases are TGCGCCAGCAGCCAAGCAACAGGGCCCTCCTACGAGCAGTACTTC. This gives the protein CASSQATGPSYEQYF.

This CDR3 reads CASRFSDGLGGYTF. The CDR3 DNA follows: TGTGCCAGCAGGTTTTCGGACGGGCTCGGGGGCTACACCTTC. This chain links TRBV3-1 with TRBJ1-2; D remains ambiguous. This CDR3 is 14 amino acids long. Germline V gives CDR1 LGHDT, CDR2 YNNKEL (reference sequence). Deletions cut 6 bases from V and 8 bases from J, with 19 bases between.

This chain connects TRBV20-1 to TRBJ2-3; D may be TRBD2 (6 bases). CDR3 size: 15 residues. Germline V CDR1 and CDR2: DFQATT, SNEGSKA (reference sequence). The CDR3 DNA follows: TGCAGCGGCCATGGGTTCCGGGGGAGCACAGATACGCAGTATTTT. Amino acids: CSGHGFRGSTDTQYF.

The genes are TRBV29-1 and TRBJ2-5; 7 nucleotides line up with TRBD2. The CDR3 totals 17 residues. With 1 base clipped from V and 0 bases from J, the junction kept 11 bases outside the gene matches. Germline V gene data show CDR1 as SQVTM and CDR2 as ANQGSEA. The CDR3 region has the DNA TGCAGCGTTGAAGTGTGGGGAGGGGATGGGCACCAAGAGACCCAGTACTTC. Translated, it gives CSVEVWGGDGHQETQYF.

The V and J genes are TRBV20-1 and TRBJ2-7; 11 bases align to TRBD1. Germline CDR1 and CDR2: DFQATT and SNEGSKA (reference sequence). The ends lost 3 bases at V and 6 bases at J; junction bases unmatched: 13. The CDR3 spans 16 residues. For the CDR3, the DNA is TGCAGTGCTAGTTTCACGGTGGGACAGGGGGTTGGCGAGCAGTACTTC. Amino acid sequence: CSASFTVGQGVGEQYF.

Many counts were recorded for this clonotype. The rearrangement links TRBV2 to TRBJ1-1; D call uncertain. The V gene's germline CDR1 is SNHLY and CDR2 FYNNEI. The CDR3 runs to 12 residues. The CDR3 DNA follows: TGTGTAACTACTCTGGTTGACACTGAAGCTTTCTTT. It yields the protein CVTTLVDTEAFF. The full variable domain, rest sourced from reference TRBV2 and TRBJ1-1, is EPEVTQTPSHQVTQMGQEVILRCVPISNHLYFYWYRQILGQKVEFLVSFYNNEISEKSEIFDDQFSVERPDGSNFTLKIRSTKLEDSAMYFCVTTLVDTEAFFGQGTRLTVV.

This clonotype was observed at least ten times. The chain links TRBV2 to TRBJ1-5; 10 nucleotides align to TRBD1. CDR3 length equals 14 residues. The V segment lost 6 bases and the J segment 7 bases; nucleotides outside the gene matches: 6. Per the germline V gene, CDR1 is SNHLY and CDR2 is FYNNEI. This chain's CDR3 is CASRDRGSEQPQHF. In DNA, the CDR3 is TGTGCCAGCAGGGACAGGGGGTCAGAACAGCCCCAGCATTTT.

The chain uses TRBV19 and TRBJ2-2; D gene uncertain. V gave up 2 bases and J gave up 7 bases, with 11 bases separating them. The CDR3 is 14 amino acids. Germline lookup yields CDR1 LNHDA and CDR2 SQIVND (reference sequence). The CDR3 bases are TGTGCCAGTAGTATACCCGACTGGTTCGGGGAGCTGTTTTTT. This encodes CASSIPDWFGELFF.

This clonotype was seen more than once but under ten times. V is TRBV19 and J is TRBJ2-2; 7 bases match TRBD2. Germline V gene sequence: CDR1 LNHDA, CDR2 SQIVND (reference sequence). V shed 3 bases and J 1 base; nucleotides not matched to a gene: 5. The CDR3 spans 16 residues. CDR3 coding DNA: TGTGCCAGTAGTATGCGCCCTAGCGGGAACACCGGGGAGCTGTTTTTT. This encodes CASSMRPSGNTGELFF.